This TCR beta chain was found in a study of Ad26.COV2.S vaccination and SARS-CoV-2 variants. Turning to the study itself: Recipients of Ad26.COV2.S got it intramuscularly, once or twice 56 days apart.

As to this clone: Antigen specificity is unknown.

Germline CDR1 reads MDHEN; CDR2 reads SYDVKM. After removal of 5 bases from V and 6 bases from J, the junction contained 6 bases not matched to a gene. This CDR3 spans 14 amino acids. Measured with immunoSEQ multiplex PCR; TCRdb has only the in-frame clones, and not every one. The sample includes 380,000 or so clones, around 82% of them seen just once. This sample's treatment: about 20 received Ad26.COV2.S at low or high dose, single or two shots; roughly 5 received placebo; per-sample allocation not given. After the first vaccine or placebo injection, samples were drawn on day 63. In Boston, an adult donor aged 18-55 years took part. As its vector, the vaccine had Ad26, which expressed Wuhan-strain SARS-CoV-2 spike. Study findings and constraints: Responses of spike-specific T cells (both CD8+ and CD4+) reportedly showed substantial breadth after vaccination.

The source is a person aged 18-60 years who received the Ad26.COV2.S COVID-19 vaccine or a placebo. The material was peripheral blood, obtained in a trial of Ad26.COV2.S vaccine versus placebo. J is TRBJ1-4 and V is TRBV28; 7 bases match TRBD1. The CDR3: CASSPGQTYEKLFF. CDR3 DNA sequence: TGTGCCAGCAGTCCGGGACAGACTTATGAAAAACTGTTTTTT.